This entry lists 24 T cell receptor beta chains sequenced from one sample in a study of human T cells and chemical hapten exposure. TCRdb re-called the RACE reads through MiXCR, storing one row per CDR3 protein. This sample has 200,000 to 300,000 distinct CDR3 sequences; about 8.1% occur once, and the top ten carry about 2.5%. The time point denotes: pre-sensitization, week 0. Treatment given: therapeutic diphenylcyclopropenone sensitization with weekly scalp DPC. Source: whole blood, taken in connection with sensitization to the hapten diphenylcyclopropenone (DPC). The receptor source for this set is a woman in her thirties or forties with alopecia areata. Some clones in this sample may be carry-over from other donors' samples.

The CDR3 region has the DNA TGCGCCAGCAGCTTGGCGGGGACTAGCGGGAGCGGGGATACGCAGTATTTT. Protein sequence: CASSLAGTSGSGDTQYF. This sequence joins TRBV5-1 and TRBJ2-3; TRBD2 matches 14 bases. With 0 bases clipped from V and 6 bases from J, the junction kept 6 bases outside the gene matches. Germline lookup yields CDR1 SGHRS and CDR2 YFSETQ. The CDR3 covers 17 residues.

Ten or more counts support this clonotype. V is TRBV12-3 or TRBV12-4 and J is TRBJ2-7; no reliable D call. The V gene lost 3 bases and the J gene lost 1 base, with 16 bases spanning the gap. The CDR3 runs to 16 residues. The CDR3 sequence: CASSLIADARSYEQYF. Written as DNA, the CDR3 is TGTGCCAGCAGTTTGATAGCCGACGCCCGATCCTACGAGCAGTACTTC.

The gene calls are TRBV4-2 and TRBJ1-3, with unresolved D. V was shortened by 0 bases and J by 4 bases, with 13 bases between the two germline ends. Germline V gene data show CDR1 as LGHNA and CDR2 as YNFKEQ. This CDR3 region has 16 residues. The CDR3 loop reads CASSQDLTFSGNTIYF. The CDR3, as DNA: TGTGCCAGCAGCCAAGATCTAACCTTTTCGGGAAACACCATATATTTT.

This clonotype was observed a handful of times. The rearrangement links TRBV25-1 to TRBJ1-1; D not resolved. The CDR3 is 13 amino acids. Per germline, CDR1 MGHDK and CDR2 SYGVNS. V was shortened by 7 bases and J by 4 bases, with 13 bases between the two germline ends. The CDR3 reads CASTSPVATEAFF. CDR3 sequence (DNA): TGTGCCAGCACGTCCCCAGTGGCCACTGAAGCTTTCTTT.

This clonotype has a handful of counts. The V call is TRBV12-3 or TRBV12-4, the J call TRBJ2-1; 10 bases fit TRBD2. Trimming at V came to 6 bases and at J to 0 bases, leaving 8 bases not matched to a gene. This CDR3 region has 17 residues. The CDR3 nucleotides are TGTGCCAGCAGCAGGACCGGGACTAGCGACTCCTACAATGAGCAGTTCTTC. Protein: CASSRTGTSDSYNEQFF.

The chain recombines TRBV4-1 with TRBJ2-4; unclear D gene. CDR1 and CDR2 from the germline V gene are MGHRA and YSYEKL. The CDR3 has 15 amino acids. Deletions cut 2 bases from V and 0 bases from J, with 8 bases between. The chain's CDR3 is CASSQPSVAKNIQYF. The CDR3 DNA sequence: TGCGCCAGCAGCCAACCATCCGTAGCCAAAAACATTCAGTACTTC.

This clonotype was found a few times. V usage is TRBV20-1 and J usage is TRBJ2-3; D is perhaps TRBD1 (6 bases). This CDR3 region has 13 residues. Per germline, CDR1 DFQATT and CDR2 SNEGSKA (reference sequence). Trimming shortened V by 4 bases and J by 6 bases, and 14 bases separated the two germline ends. The CDR3 here is CSANSDRPDTQYF. The CDR3 coding sequence is TGCAGTGCTAACTCGGACAGACCGGATACGCAGTATTTT.

The J gene is TRBJ2-2, the V gene TRBV20-1, with unresolved D. CDR3 length: 17 residues. V lost 0 bases and J 3 bases, leaving 17 bases between the germline ends. CDR1 and CDR2 (germline): DFQATT, SNEGSKA (reference sequence). The CDR3 region is CSARDSLGSGHTGELFF. The CDR3 nucleotides read TGCAGTGCTAGAGATTCCCTGGGCTCAGGTCACACCGGGGAGCTGTTTTTT.

This clonotype came up a few times. This chain links TRBV29-1 with TRBJ2-3; D uncertain. This CDR3 is built from 11 residues. The ends were cut back, 5 bases at V and 3 bases at J, with 6 bases in the middle. Germline V gene data show CDR1 as SQVTM and CDR2 as ANQGSEA. The CDR3 protein is CSVLGTDTQYF. The CDR3 region has the DNA TGCAGCGTTTTGGGAACAGATACGCAGTATTTT.

This clonotype was recorded at least ten times. The rearrangement uses TRBV6-5 and TRBJ2-7; D remains unclear. Germline CDR1 and CDR2: MNHEY and SVGAGI. Trimming took off 0 bases at V and 3 bases at J, with 9 bases between the two ends. The CDR3 runs 14 residues. For the CDR3, the DNA is TGTGCCAGCAGTTACTCGACCCCCAGCTACGAGCAGTACTTC. Amino acids: CASSYSTPSYEQYF.

The rearrangement uses TRBV6-1 and TRBJ2-1; no definite D call. CDR3 length: 12 residues. CDR1 is MNHNS and CDR2 is SASEGT in the germline V gene. Trimming left V 7 bases short and J 7 bases short, with 11 bases between. The CDR3 DNA reads TGTGCCAGCAAACCGGCTGGGAATGAGCAGTTCTTC. Amino acids: CASKPAGNEQFF.

In the case of this clonotype: This may come from a read error, since a much larger clone is one base off. The rearrangement uses TRBV5-1 and TRBJ1-5, with TRBD1 identical over 7 bases. The CDR3 consists of 16 residues. Germline V gene data show CDR1 as SGHRS and CDR2 as YFSETQ. CDR3 region: CASSFDRVPFNQPQRF. The CDR3 bases are TGCGCCAGCAGCTTCGACAGGGTCCCCTTCAATCAGCCCCAGCGTTTT.

This clonotype was observed a handful of times. This chain uses TRBV7-9 with TRBJ1-4, with D uncertain. Germline V lookup: CDR1 SEHNR, CDR2 FQNEAQ (reference sequence). The V end was cut by 6 bases, the J end by 5 bases, with 10 bases between. This CDR3 is 13 amino acids long. The CDR3 DNA is TGTGCCAGCAGTGCAGTAGAGAATGAAAAACTGTTTTTT. Protein sequence: CASSAVENEKLFF.

The chain carries TRBV12-3 or TRBV12-4 and TRBJ2-5; D perhaps matches TRBD2 (6 bases). CDR3 length: 13 amino acids. V was pared by 4 bases and J by 5 bases, with 11 bases between. Here the CDR3 reads CASSSRRGETQYF. DNA for the CDR3: TGTGCCAGCAGTTCTCGACGGGGGGAGACCCAGTACTTC.

This clonotype occurred many times. This rearrangement joins TRBV6-6 to TRBJ2-2; D perhaps matches TRBD2 (6 bases). Germline assignment: CDR1 MNHNY and CDR2 SVGAGI (reference sequence). Trimming removed 6 bases at V and 5 bases at J, with 16 bases between. The CDR3 runs to 15 residues. The CDR3 coding sequence is TGTGCCAGCAGCCCCTACGGGAGCCGGACCGGGGAGCTGTTTTTT. Amino acids: CASSPYGSRTGELFF.

This clonotype was counted a few times. This chain joins TRBV7-2 and TRBJ1-1; 7 positions agree with TRBD1. Looked up from germline, CDR1 is SGHTA and CDR2 is FQGNSA. Trimming removed 5 bases from V and 0 bases from J; junction bases left unmatched: 6. The CDR3 extends over 15 amino acids. The CDR3 is CASSPSQGLNTEAFF. The CDR3 coding sequence is TGTGCCAGCAGCCCATCACAGGGGTTGAACACTGAAGCTTTCTTT.

This clonotype was counted at least ten times. The V call is TRBV29-1, the J call TRBJ2-3; unclear D gene. The CDR3 spans 13 residues. Trimming pared 2 bases from V and 0 bases from J, leaving 6 bases between. Germline V CDR1 and CDR2: SQVTM, ANQGSEA. The CDR3 here is CSVEMRSTDTQYF. The DNA for the CDR3 is TGCAGCGTTGAAATGCGGAGCACAGATACGCAGTATTTT.

The rearrangement joins TRBV7-3 to TRBJ2-1; 10 nucleotides match TRBD2. This CDR3 has 13 residues. Germline V lookup: CDR1 SGHTA, CDR2 FQGTGA. The junction had 3 bases not matched to a gene; V was cut back by 4 bases and J by 9 bases. The CDR3 sequence: CASSSEREGEQFF. The CDR3 DNA follows: TGTGCCAGCAGCTCCGAGCGGGAGGGTGAGCAGTTCTTC.

Ten or more counts support this clonotype. This rearrangement joins TRBV7-3 to TRBJ2-5, with 7 bases that match TRBD1. The CDR3 spans 15 residues. In germline, CDR1 is SGHTA, CDR2 FQGTGA. V lost 1 base and J lost 3; bases outside the gene matches: 5. This CDR3 reads CASSLMGQGEETQYF. CDR3 nucleotide sequence: TGTGCCAGCAGCTTAATGGGTCAGGGGGAAGAGACCCAGTACTTC.

J is TRBJ1-1 and V is TRBV7-9, with D unresolved. V was cut by 6 bases and J by 3 bases, with 8 bases left in between. Germline lookup yields CDR1 SEHNR and CDR2 FQNEAQ (reference sequence). CDR3 size: 12 residues. The CDR3 DNA follows: TGTGCCAGCAGTTCTAGGTACACTGAAGCTTTCTTT. Protein sequence: CASSSRYTEAFF.

Remarks on this clonotype: With a much larger clone just one base away, this may be a read error. V and J are TRBV28 and TRBJ2-1; 7 positions match TRBD2. Per the germline V gene, CDR1 is MDHEN and CDR2 is SYDVKM. The CDR3 contains 16 residues. V dropped 6 bases and J dropped 8; count of bases not matched to a gene: 16. This chain's CDR3 is CASSMGGTEERHEQFF. CDR3 DNA: TGTGCCAGCAGCATGGGGGGGACCGAAGAGCGCCATGAGCAGTTCTTC.

The chain couples TRBV27 to TRBJ2-1; D is undetermined. The CDR3 length is 11 residues. Trimming took off 6 bases at V and 8 bases at J, with 8 bases between the two ends. Germline V gives CDR1 MNHEY, CDR2 SMNVEV (reference sequence). CDR3 bases: TGTGCCAGCAGCCGGTACGATGAGCAGTTCTTC. Translated: CASSRYDEQFF.

This clonotype appeared a few times. The rearrangement uses TRBV29-1 and TRBJ2-5, with D tentatively TRBD1 (6 bases). V lost 6 bases to trimming and J lost 1 base, with 6 bases between them. Germline V CDR1 and CDR2: SQVTM, ANQGSEA. The CDR3 consists of 11 residues. The chain's CDR3 is CSVRGQETQYF. The CDR3 coding sequence is TGCAGCGTCAGGGGCCAAGAGACCCAGTACTTC. The full variable domain, in which reference TRBV29-1 and TRBJ2-5 provide the parts outside the CDR3, is SAVISQKPSRDICQRGTSLTIQCQVDSQVTMMFWYRQQPGQSLTLIATANQGSEATYESGFVIDKFPISRPNLTFSTLTVSNMSPEDSSIYLCSVRGQETQYFGPGTRLLVL.

The chain recombines TRBV6-5 with TRBJ2-7, with TRBD2 as a possible D gene (6 bases). The germline V gene encodes CDR1 MNHEY and CDR2 SVGAGI. The CDR3 sequence is 14 residues long. V dropped 6 bases and J dropped 3 bases, with 15 bases sitting between them. DNA of the CDR3: TGTGCCAGCAGCAGGGACTTAAGAGGCTACGAGCAGTACTTC. As protein: CASSRDLRGYEQYF.